One T cell receptor (beta chain) is described in this entry. The CDR3 has 18 residues. V was pared by 2 bases and J by 7 bases, with 13 bases of the junction left unmatched. Germline CDR1 KGHDR, CDR2 SFDVKD. This specimen belongs to a study of T cell responses to AZD1222 COVID-19 vaccine. Repertoires were generated with immunoSEQ multiplex PCR, while TCRdb's copy carries only in-frame clones and drops some. In the table there are roughly 130,000 clones, 80% to 90% of which are singletons. The sequencing used peripheral blood, collected on day 0 of AZD1222 vaccination. This TCR was recovered from an adult in good health. The chain couples TRBV24-1 to TRBJ1-4, with 9 bases aligning to TRBD1. The CDR3 here is CATSDSNKQGAGGEKLFF. The CDR3 bases are TGTGCCACCAGTGATTCGAACAAACAGGGGGCTGGGGGTGAAAAACTGTTTTTT.